This T cell receptor beta chain was documented in a study of blood T cell repertoires in COVID-19. Profiled with immunoSEQ multiplex PCR; TCRdb holds only in-frame clones, not every one. The table includes 200,000 to 300,000 clones, approximately 89% detected once. Germline CDR1 and CDR2: MNHEY and SMNVEV (reference sequence). The ends were cut back, 4 bases at V and 1 base at J, with 7 bases in the middle. The CDR3 is 13 residues long. Across under 25 US areas, participants ranged in age from about 18 to 100 years. Among Cohort 3 donors, those recovered had two negative PCRs, clearance, or symptom resolution.

The clonotype was recovered from a woman younger than 35 who had recovered from COVID-19. The sample comprised PBMCs or T cells enriched from blood (not recorded which). This chain uses TRBV27 with TRBJ1-2; D is undetermined. CDR3 in amino acids: CASSSWSNYGYTF. Here the CDR3 DNA reads TGTGCCAGCAGTTCATGGAGTAACTATGGCTACACCTTC.